The sequence of this TCR beta chain was determined in a study of post-analysis software for immune sequencing data. Regarding the study as a whole: In patients, roughly five TRBV segments were more frequent than in controls, with TRBV5-6, TRBV5-1 and TRBV20-1 among them.

From germline, CDR1 is MNHNY and CDR2 SVGAGI (reference sequence). The V and J ends lost 2 bases and 6 bases, in that order; junction bases with no gene match: 1. The CDR3 length is 13 residues. The authors incorporated unique molecular identifiers into the TCR beta cDNA libraries. TCRdb redid the calling of the PCR reads with MiXCR, one entry per CDR3 protein. The sample carries 650,000 to 850,000 distinct CDR3 sequences, roughly 58% recorded once. On this clonotype: The antigen remains unidentified.

The chain couples TRBV6-6 to TRBJ1-2; 9 positions match TRBD1. The origin of this receptor is a girl aged 10 to 17 with multiple sclerosis. The specimen was blood. This CDR3 is CASSYRTGDGYTF. The CDR3 region has the DNA TGTGCCAGCAGTTACCGGACAGGGGATGGCTACACCTTC.